This T cell receptor (beta chain) stems from a study of cytomegalovirus exposure and HLA in healthy donors. Looking at the study overall: Early released data comprised approximately 85 million unique TCRs from HLA-typed donors.

Of note for this clone: Its antigen is currently unknown.

Primers for the PCR totalled 60 Vbeta and 13 Jbeta. Method: immunoSEQ multiplex PCR; TCRdb's copy keeps in-frame clones and lacks some. The sample includes about 65,000 clones, around 80% of them seen just once. Study results and limitations: Excluded were some V segments that proved indistinguishable, including TRBV6-2 and TRBV6-3.

The CDR3 contains 15 residues. With 4 bases removed from V and 1 base from J, the gap between germline ends came to 14 bases. Germline CDR1 reads SGHNT; CDR2 reads YYREEE (reference sequence). The chain joins TRBV5-4 to TRBJ1-1; the D gene is possibly TRBD1 (5 bases). The sample consisted of PBMCs. The origin of this receptor is a girl aged 10 to 17 in good health and CMV-seropositive. The CDR3 loop is CASSPASGGNTEAFF. CDR3 nucleotides: TGTGCCAGCAGCCCGGCGTCGGGGGGGAACACTGAAGCTTTCTTT.